The 27 T cell receptor beta chains given below trace back to one sample, sequenced in a study of spatial heterogeneity in lung cancer. Overall study results and limits: For expanded intratumoral alpha and beta TCRs, counts tracked tumor mutation counts.

Their cognate antigens are unknown. TCRdb processed the 5' RACE reads anew with MiXCR; each CDR3 protein has one entry. In the table there are around 10,000 distinct CDR3 sequences, roughly 5.5% of which are singletons. Time point of the sample: sample taken at primary tumor resection. This specimen was lung tumor tissue, taken at surgery. The receptors were gathered from a female donor with early-stage non-small cell lung cancer.

This clonotype was detected many times. In DNA form, the CDR3 reads TGTGCCTGGACCCTCCCGGGAACTAGCGGGAGGGAGCAGTTCTTC. Amino acids: CAWTLPGTSGREQFF. The chain carries TRBV30 and TRBJ2-1; TRBD2 agrees at 12 bases. Unmatched junction bases numbered 11, after V lost 4 bases and J lost 10 bases. CDR1 is GTSNPN and CDR2 is SVGIG in the germline V gene (reference sequence). There are 15 residues in the CDR3.

This clonotype was seen many times. The chain carries TRBV7-2 and TRBJ1-2; TRBD1 matches at 8 bases. Germline loops: CDR1 SGHTA, CDR2 FQGNSA. V gave up 3 bases and J gave up 6 bases; unmatched junction bases: 6. The CDR3 is made up of 14 amino acids. The CDR3 region is CASSFWTGTHGYTF. In nucleotides, the CDR3 is TGTGCCAGCAGCTTCTGGACAGGGACGCATGGCTACACCTTC.

This clonotype has a count of ten or more. The chain links TRBV15 to TRBJ2-7; D not certain. Trimming removed 8 bases at V and 4 bases at J, with 6 bases between. This CDR3 region has 10 residues. Germline CDR1 reads LNHNV; CDR2 reads YYDKDF (reference sequence). CDR3 bases: TGTGCCACCCTTTTATACGAGCAGTACTTC. Translation gives CATLLYEQYF.

This clonotype is medium-sized (0.01 to 0.1%) in the sample. The rearrangement uses TRBV7-9 and TRBJ2-1; unclear D gene. CDR3 length: 12 residues. Germline V gives CDR1 SEHNR, CDR2 FQNEAQ (reference sequence). Trimming removed 1 base at V and 8 bases at J, with 6 bases between. CDR3 in amino acids: CASSLDVDEQFF. In nucleotides, the CDR3 is TGTGCCAGCAGCTTAGACGTCGATGAGCAGTTCTTC. The entire variable domain, with the rest obtained from reference TRBV7-9 and TRBJ2-1, is as follows: DTGVSQNPRHKITKRGQNVTFRCDPISEHNRLYWYRQTLGQGPEFLTYFQNEAQLEKSRLLSDRFSAERPKGSFSTLEIQRTEQGDSAMYLCASSLDVDEQFFGPGTRLTVL.

This clonotype occurred many times. V gene TRBV4-2 combines with J gene TRBJ2-7; D possibly corresponds to TRBD2 (6 bases). V dropped 4 bases and J dropped 2 bases, with 9 bases sitting between them. The CDR3 loop spans 13 amino acids. Germline loops: CDR1 LGHNA, CDR2 YNFKEQ. CDR3 in amino acids: CASSPQRAYEQYF. The CDR3 DNA sequence: TGTGCCAGCAGCCCCCAGCGGGCCTACGAGCAGTACTTC.

V and J are TRBV4-2 and TRBJ2-1; TRBD1 aligns across 9 bases. Germline V gives CDR1 LGHNA, CDR2 YNFKEQ. The CDR3 totals 16 residues. Germline trimming cut 0 bases from V and 2 bases from J; bases unmatched to any gene: 2. The CDR3 here is CASSQDGQGTYNEQFF. CDR3 sequence (DNA): TGTGCCAGCAGCCAAGACGGACAGGGGACCTACAATGAGCAGTTCTTC.

This clonotype came up many times. The chain employs TRBV29-1 and TRBJ2-1; maybe TRBD1 (5 bases). This CDR3 is built from 14 residues. Germline CDR1 is SQVTM and CDR2 is ANQGSEA. CDR3 nucleotides: TGCAGTTGTTCCCCGGACAAGAACTACAATGAGCAGTTCTTC. As protein: CSCSPDKNYNEQFF.

The sample holds many counts of this clonotype. The chain has TRBV4-3 and TRBJ2-3; 15 nucleotides line up with TRBD2. The germline V gene encodes CDR1 LGHNA and CDR2 YSLEER. The CDR3 covers 17 residues. The ends lost 1 base at V and 5 bases at J; junction bases unmatched: 4. CDR3 sequence reads: CASSQGTSGGVGDTQYF. The CDR3 coding sequence is TGCGCCAGCAGCCAAGGGACTAGCGGGGGGGTTGGAGATACGCAGTATTTT.

This clonotype was picked up many times. The chain has TRBV5-1 and TRBJ2-3, with D tentatively TRBD2 (5 bases). V lost 4 bases and J lost 5, with 20 bases in between. Germline assignment: CDR1 SGHRS and CDR2 YFSETQ. CDR3 size: 16 residues. Here the CDR3 reads CASSPAGIWVGDTQYF. The CDR3 region has the DNA TGCGCCAGCAGCCCAGCCGGGATCTGGGTTGGAGATACGCAGTATTTT.

This clonotype has at least ten counts. The chain links TRBV10-3 to TRBJ2-5, with 7 bases fitting TRBD2. CDR3 size: 14 residues. Germline loops: CDR1 ENHRY, CDR2 SYGVKD. V was pared by 6 bases and J by 2 bases, with 6 bases of the junction left unmatched. The CDR3 loop reads CAISLRAGQETQYF. CDR3 DNA: TGTGCCATCAGCCTAAGAGCGGGGCAAGAGACCCAGTACTTC.

Ten or more counts support this clonotype. J is TRBJ2-1 and V is TRBV20-1; D remains ambiguous. Germline CDR1 DFQATT, CDR2 SNEGSKA (reference sequence). Trimming removed 5 bases from V and 8 bases from J, with 13 bases in between. CDR3 length equals 12 residues. In DNA, the CDR3 is TGCAGTGCTTTTCTAGGACCCCATGAGCAGTTCTTC. Translating it yields CSAFLGPHEQFF.

This clonotype has at least ten counts. The J gene is TRBJ2-3, the V gene TRBV12-3 or TRBV12-4; 10 positions agree with TRBD2. There are 14 residues in the CDR3. Losses at the gene ends were 7 bases for V and 4 bases for J; bases not matched to a gene: 5. The chain's CDR3 is CASNSLAGSDTQYF. CDR3 coding DNA: TGTGCCAGCAATTCACTAGCGGGATCAGATACGCAGTATTTT.

The sample holds many counts of this clonotype. The chain links TRBV5-4 to TRBJ1-1, with D maybe TRBD1 (6 bases). The length of the CDR3 is 14 residues. Trimming shortened V by 3 bases and J by 4 bases, and 13 bases separated the two germline ends. Looked up from germline, CDR1 is SGHNT and CDR2 is YYREEE (reference sequence). The chain's CDR3 is CASSWRGGLTEAFF. Written as DNA, the CDR3 is TGTGCCAGCAGCTGGCGGGGGGGCCTCACTGAAGCTTTCTTT.

This clonotype occurred many times. The rearrangement links TRBV3-1 to TRBJ1-2; 10 bases agree with TRBD1. Germline CDR1 is LGHDT and CDR2 is YNNKEL (reference sequence). This CDR3 contains 15 residues. V shed 4 bases, J shed 4 bases, and the junction held 6 bases outside the gene matches. Here the CDR3 reads CASSLSTGGGYGYTF. The CDR3 DNA follows: TGTGCCAGCAGCCTCTCGACAGGGGGCGGCTATGGCTACACCTTC. Complete variable domain (other parts from reference TRBV3-1 and TRBJ1-2): DTAVSQTPKYLVTQMGNDKSIKCEQNLGHDTMYWYKQDSKKFLKIMFSYNNKELIINETVPNRFSPKSPDKAHLNLHINSLELGDSAVYFCASSLSTGGGYGYTFGSGTRLTVV.

This clonotype occurred many times. The chain is built from TRBV12-3 or TRBV12-4 and TRBJ1-5; possible D gene TRBD1, 5 bases. V lost 1 base and J 1 base, leaving 14 bases between the germline ends. The CDR3 spans 17 residues. The CDR3 loop is CASSLGGGSLSNQPQHF. The CDR3 bases are TGTGCCAGCAGTTTAGGGGGGGGGTCGCTAAGCAATCAGCCCCAGCATTTT.

The gene calls are TRBV6-5 and TRBJ2-3; 8 bases are shared with TRBD2. The germline V gene encodes CDR1 MNHEY and CDR2 SVGAGI. The ends lost 6 bases at V and 0 bases at J; junction bases unmatched: 5. The CDR3 spans 15 residues. The CDR3 here is CASRKLAVSTDTQYF. DNA of the CDR3: TGTGCCAGCAGAAAACTAGCGGTTAGCACAGATACGCAGTATTTT.

At least ten counts were recorded for this clonotype. This chain joins TRBV11-2 and TRBJ2-1; D possibly matches TRBD1 or TRBD2 (6 bases each). The CDR3 totals 15 residues. V shed 2 bases and J shed 2 bases, with 10 bases lying between them. The V gene's germline CDR1 is SGHAT and CDR2 FQNNGV. The CDR3 DNA reads as TGTGCCAGCAGCTTAAGGGGGGACCCCTACAATGAGCAGTTCTTC. Amino acids: CASSLRGDPYNEQFF.

This clonotype is medium-sized (0.01 to 0.1%). The chain carries TRBV7-2 and TRBJ2-1; 7 bases match TRBD2. Germline lookup yields CDR1 SGHTA and CDR2 FQGNSA. V lost 1 base to trimming and J lost 4 bases; unmatched junction nucleotides: 4. The CDR3 length is 15 residues. CDR3 sequence: CASSLDTSAYNEQFF. DNA for the CDR3: TGTGCCAGCAGCTTAGATACTAGCGCATACAATGAGCAGTTCTTC.

V usage is TRBV4-1 and J usage is TRBJ2-1; D may be TRBD2 (6 bases). The ends were cut back, 0 bases at V and 7 bases at J, with 22 bases in the middle. The CDR3 has 18 residues. CDR1 and CDR2 from the germline V gene are MGHRA and YSYEKL. This CDR3 reads CASSQDDLGGAGVNEQFF. The CDR3 region has the DNA TGCGCCAGCAGCCAAGATGACCTGGGCGGGGCCGGGGTGAATGAGCAGTTCTTC.

This clonotype was counted a few times. The rearrangement uses TRBV29-1 and TRBJ2-2; TRBD1 aligns across 9 bases. CDR1 is SQVTM, CDR2 ANQGSEA, per germline. This CDR3 has 16 residues. J gave up 12 bases and V 1 base, and 15 bases lay outside the gene matches. The CDR3 protein is CSVEGQQGAHKRKLFF. The CDR3, as DNA: TGCAGCGTTGAAGGTCAACAGGGGGCGCACAAGAGGAAGCTGTTTTTT.

The table lists this clonotype with a few counts. The J gene is TRBJ2-4, the V gene TRBV7-9; TRBD1 is a possible D gene (6 bases). The CDR3 length is 14 residues. The germline CDR1 and CDR2 sequences are SEHNR and FQNEAQ (reference sequence). Trimming left V 5 bases short and J 6 bases short, with 14 bases between. CDR3 in amino acids: CASSPRQELNIQYF. In DNA form, the CDR3 reads TGTGCCAGCAGCCCCCGACAGGAGCTAAACATTCAGTACTTC.

In regard to this clonotype: A much larger clone lies a single base off, so this may be a read error. The V and J genes are TRBV29-1 and TRBJ1-2; D may be TRBD1 (6 bases). This CDR3 is 12 amino acids long. Germline values: CDR1 SQVTM, CDR2 ANQGSEA. The CDR3 DNA is TGCAGCGTCACAGGGTACGACTATGACTACACCTTC. This sequence encodes CSVTGYDYDYTF.

This clonotype turned up a few times. The gene calls are TRBV7-2 and TRBJ2-1; 10 nucleotides line up with TRBD2. The trim removed 2 bases at V and 2 bases at J, leaving 0 bases unmatched. The CDR3 totals 15 residues. Germline CDR1 and CDR2: SGHTA and FQGNSA. The CDR3 sequence: CASSLSGGAYNEQFF. The CDR3 region has the DNA TGTGCCAGCAGCTTAAGCGGGGGGGCCTACAATGAGCAGTTCTTC.

At least ten counts were recorded for this clonotype. The chain couples TRBV5-1 to TRBJ1-1, with 8 bases identical to TRBD1. The CDR3 is 14 residues long. Trimming at V came to 2 bases and at J to 0 bases, leaving 0 bases not matched to a gene. CDR1 is SGHRS, CDR2 YFSETQ, per germline. The CDR3 is CASSLQGVNTEAFF. Here the CDR3 DNA reads TGCGCCAGCAGCTTACAGGGGGTGAACACTGAAGCTTTCTTT.

This clonotype was observed at least ten times. The rearrangement joins TRBV24-1 to TRBJ2-1; TRBD2 agrees at 11 bases. CDR1 KGHDR and CDR2 SFDVKD come from the germline V gene. The CDR3 is made up of 17 amino acids. J lost 1 base, V lost 4 bases, and 5 bases had no gene match. The CDR3 protein is CATSDSLAGGSYNEQFF. The CDR3 region has the DNA TGTGCCACCAGTGACTCCCTAGCGGGGGGTTCCTACAATGAGCAGTTCTTC.

V and J are TRBV2 and TRBJ1-4; the match to TRBD1 covers 7 bases. This CDR3 has 15 amino acids. The germline gives CDR1 SNHLY, CDR2 FYNNEI. With V trimmed by 4 bases and J by 4 bases, 6 bases remained unmatched. CDR3 sequence reads: CASSAEQGINEKLFF. CDR3 coding DNA: TGTGCCAGCAGTGCCGAACAGGGGATTAATGAAAAACTGTTTTTT.

In its sample, this clonotype ranks as medium-sized. The chain joins TRBV7-2 to TRBJ2-7, with 8 bases aligning to TRBD1. J lost 7 bases, V lost 4 bases, and 6 bases had no gene match. The CDR3 runs to 13 residues. Germline V gene data show CDR1 as SGHTA and CDR2 as FQGNSA. The CDR3 bases are TGTGCCAGCAGCTGGGACAGGTGGCGAGAGCAGTACTTC. It specifies CASSWDRWREQYF.